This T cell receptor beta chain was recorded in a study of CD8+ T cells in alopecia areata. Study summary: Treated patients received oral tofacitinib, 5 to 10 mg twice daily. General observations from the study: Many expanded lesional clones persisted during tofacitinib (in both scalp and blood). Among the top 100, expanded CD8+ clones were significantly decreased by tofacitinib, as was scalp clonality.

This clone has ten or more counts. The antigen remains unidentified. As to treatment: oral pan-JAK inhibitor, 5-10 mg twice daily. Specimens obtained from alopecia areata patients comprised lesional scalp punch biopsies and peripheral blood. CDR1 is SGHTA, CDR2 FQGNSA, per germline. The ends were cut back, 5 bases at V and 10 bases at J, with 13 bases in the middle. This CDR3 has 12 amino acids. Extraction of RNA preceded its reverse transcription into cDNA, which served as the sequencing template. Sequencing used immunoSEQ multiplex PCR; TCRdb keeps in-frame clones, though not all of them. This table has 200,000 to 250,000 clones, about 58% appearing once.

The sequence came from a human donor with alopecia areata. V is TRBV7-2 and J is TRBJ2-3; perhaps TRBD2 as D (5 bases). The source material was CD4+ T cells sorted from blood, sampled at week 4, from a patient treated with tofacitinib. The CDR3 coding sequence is TGTGCCAGCAGCCGGGATCCCTCAGCGCAGTATTTT. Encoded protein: CASSRDPSAQYF.